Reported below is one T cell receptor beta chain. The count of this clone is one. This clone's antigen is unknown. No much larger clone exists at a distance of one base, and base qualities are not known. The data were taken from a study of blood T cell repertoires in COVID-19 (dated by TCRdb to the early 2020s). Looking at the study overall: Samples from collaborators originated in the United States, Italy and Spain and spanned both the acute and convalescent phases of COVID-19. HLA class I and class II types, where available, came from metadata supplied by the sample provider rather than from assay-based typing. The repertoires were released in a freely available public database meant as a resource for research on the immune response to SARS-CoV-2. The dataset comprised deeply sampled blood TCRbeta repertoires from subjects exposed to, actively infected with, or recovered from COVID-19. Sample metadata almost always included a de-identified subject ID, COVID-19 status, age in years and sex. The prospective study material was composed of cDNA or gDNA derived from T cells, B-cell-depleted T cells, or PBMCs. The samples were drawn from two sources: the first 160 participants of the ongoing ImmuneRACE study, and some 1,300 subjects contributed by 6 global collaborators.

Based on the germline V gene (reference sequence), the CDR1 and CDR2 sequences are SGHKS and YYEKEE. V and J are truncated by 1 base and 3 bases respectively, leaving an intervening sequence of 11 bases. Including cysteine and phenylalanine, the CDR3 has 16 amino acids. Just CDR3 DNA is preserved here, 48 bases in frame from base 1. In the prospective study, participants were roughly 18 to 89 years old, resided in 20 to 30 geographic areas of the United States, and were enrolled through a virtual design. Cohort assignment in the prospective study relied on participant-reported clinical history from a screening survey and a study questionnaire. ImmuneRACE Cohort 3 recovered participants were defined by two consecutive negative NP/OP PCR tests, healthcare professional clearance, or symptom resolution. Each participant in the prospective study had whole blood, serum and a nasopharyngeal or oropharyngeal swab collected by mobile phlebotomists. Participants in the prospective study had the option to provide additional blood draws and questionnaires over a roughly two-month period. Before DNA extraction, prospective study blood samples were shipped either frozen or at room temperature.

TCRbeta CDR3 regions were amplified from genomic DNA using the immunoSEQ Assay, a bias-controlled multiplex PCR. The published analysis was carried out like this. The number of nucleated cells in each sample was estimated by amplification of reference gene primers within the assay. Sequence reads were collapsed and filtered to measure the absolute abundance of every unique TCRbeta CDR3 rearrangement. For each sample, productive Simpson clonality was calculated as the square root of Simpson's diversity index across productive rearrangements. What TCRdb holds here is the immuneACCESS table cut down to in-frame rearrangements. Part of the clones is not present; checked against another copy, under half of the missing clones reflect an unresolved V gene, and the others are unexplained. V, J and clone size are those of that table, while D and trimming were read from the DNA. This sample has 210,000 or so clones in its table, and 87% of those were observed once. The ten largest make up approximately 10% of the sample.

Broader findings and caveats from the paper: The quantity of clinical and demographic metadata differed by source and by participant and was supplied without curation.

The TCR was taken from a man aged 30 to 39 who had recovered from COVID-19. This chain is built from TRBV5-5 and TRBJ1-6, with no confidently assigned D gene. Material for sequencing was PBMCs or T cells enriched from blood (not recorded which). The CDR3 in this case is CASSLSAADYNSPLHF. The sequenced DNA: TGTGCCAGCAGCTTGTCGGCGGCTGACTATAATTCACCCCTCCACTTT.